The T cell receptor (beta chain) described here comes from a study of T cell repertoires in cytomegalovirus infection. As for this clonotype: What it binds is not known.

CDR1 and CDR2 from the germline V gene are LGHNT and FRNRAP. Trimming took off 1 base at V and 0 bases at J, with 16 bases between the two ends. This CDR3 is built from 18 residues. TCRdb reprocessed the reads with MiXCR, giving one entry per CDR3 protein. Of 380,000 or so distinct CDR3 sequences listed, about a third are singletons. This receptor was obtained from a human donor in good health (CMV status not recorded). Some clones in this sample may be carry-over from other donors' samples. This sequence joins TRBV12-5 and TRBJ2-1; D remains ambiguous. This sample comprised cultured PBMCs, obtained from culture after CMV antigen stimulation. For the CDR3, the DNA is TGTGCTAGTGGTTTGGGTATAGGCAGTTTGAGCTCCTACAATGAGCAGTTCTTC. Its translation: CASGLGIGSLSSYNEQFF.